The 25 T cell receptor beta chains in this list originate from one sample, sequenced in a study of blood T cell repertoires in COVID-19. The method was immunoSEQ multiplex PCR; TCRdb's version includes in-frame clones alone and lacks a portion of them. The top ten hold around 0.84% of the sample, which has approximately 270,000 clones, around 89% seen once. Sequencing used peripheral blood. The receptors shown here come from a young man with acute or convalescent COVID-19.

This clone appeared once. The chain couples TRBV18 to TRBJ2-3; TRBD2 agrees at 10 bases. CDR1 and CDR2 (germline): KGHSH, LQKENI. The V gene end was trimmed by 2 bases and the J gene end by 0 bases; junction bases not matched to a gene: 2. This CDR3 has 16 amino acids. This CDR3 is CASSPRTSGSTDTQYF. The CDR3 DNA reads TGTGCCAGCTCACCAAGGACTAGCGGTAGCACAGATACGCAGTATTTT.

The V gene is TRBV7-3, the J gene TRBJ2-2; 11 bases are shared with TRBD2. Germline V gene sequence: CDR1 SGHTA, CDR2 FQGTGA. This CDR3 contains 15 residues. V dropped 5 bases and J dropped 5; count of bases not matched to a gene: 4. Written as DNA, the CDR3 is TGTGCCAGCAGCCCCGGGACTAGCGGTACCGGGGAGCTGTTTTTT. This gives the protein CASSPGTSGTGELFF.

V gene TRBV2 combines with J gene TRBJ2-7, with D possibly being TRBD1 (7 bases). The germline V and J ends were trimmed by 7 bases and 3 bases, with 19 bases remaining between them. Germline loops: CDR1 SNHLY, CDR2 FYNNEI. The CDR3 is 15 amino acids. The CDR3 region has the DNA TGTGCCAGCATCCGAGGGCAGGGGGGACTCTACGAGCAGTACTTC. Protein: CASIRGQGGLYEQYF.

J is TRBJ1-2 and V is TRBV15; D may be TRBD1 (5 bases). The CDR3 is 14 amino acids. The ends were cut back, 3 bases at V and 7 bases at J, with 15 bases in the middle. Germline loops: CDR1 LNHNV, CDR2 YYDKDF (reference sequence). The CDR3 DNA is TGTGCCACCAGCAGGACAATGGGGACTAGTGGCTACACCTTC. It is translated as CATSRTMGTSGYTF.

This CDR3 is CASSSGLGTMYTQYF. The CDR3 DNA reads as TGTGCCAGCAGTTCAGGACTAGGGACCATGTATACGCAGTATTTT. This chain uses TRBV27 with TRBJ2-3; 7 nucleotides align to TRBD2. The CDR3 is 15 residues long. Germline V CDR1 and CDR2: MNHEY, SMNVEV (reference sequence). V lost 4 bases, J lost 7 bases, and 11 bases stayed unmatched.

For the CDR3, the DNA is TGTGCCAGCAGCTCCCTGGGACAGGGCGGTACCCAGTACTTC. It encodes CASSSLGQGGTQYF. This chain connects TRBV11-3 to TRBJ2-5; 9 bases match TRBD1. CDR3 size: 14 residues. V shed 4 bases, J shed 8 bases, and the junction held 8 bases outside the gene matches. Germline CDR1 reads SGHNT; CDR2 reads YENEEA. The variable domain in full, completed from reference TRBV11-3 and TRBJ2-5, reads EAGVVQSPRYKIIEKKQPVAFWCNPISGHNTLYWYLQNLGQGPELLIRYENEEAVDDSQLPKDRFSAERLKGVDSTLKIQPAELGDSAVYLCASSSLGQGGTQYFGPGTRLLVL.

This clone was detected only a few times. For the CDR3, the DNA is TGCGCCAGCAGCTCCTCCGGGCCCAGGGCGAATGAAAAACTGTTTTTT. As protein: CASSSSGPRANEKLFF. The V and J genes are TRBV5-1 and TRBJ1-4, with a possible D match to TRBD1 (5 bases). The CDR3 loop spans 16 amino acids. The germline gives CDR1 SGHRS, CDR2 YFSETQ. V was trimmed by 3 bases and J by 5 bases, leaving 17 bases between them.

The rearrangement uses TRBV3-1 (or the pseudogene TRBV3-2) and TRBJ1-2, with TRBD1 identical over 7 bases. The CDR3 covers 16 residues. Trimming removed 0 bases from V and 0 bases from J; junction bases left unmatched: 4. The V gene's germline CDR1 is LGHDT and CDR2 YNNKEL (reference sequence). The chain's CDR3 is CASSQDIGTANYGYTF. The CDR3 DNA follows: TGTGCCAGCAGCCAAGATATTGGGACAGCTAACTATGGCTACACCTTC.

In DNA, the CDR3 is TGTGCCAGCAAAAAAGGGACAGGACGATACGAGCAGTACTTC. Translation gives CASKKGTGRYEQYF. This chain links TRBV6-5 with TRBJ2-7, with TRBD1 matching over 8 bases. CDR1 MNHEY and CDR2 SVGAGI come from the germline V gene. With V trimmed by 7 bases and J by 4 bases, 9 bases remained unmatched. The CDR3 extends over 14 amino acids.

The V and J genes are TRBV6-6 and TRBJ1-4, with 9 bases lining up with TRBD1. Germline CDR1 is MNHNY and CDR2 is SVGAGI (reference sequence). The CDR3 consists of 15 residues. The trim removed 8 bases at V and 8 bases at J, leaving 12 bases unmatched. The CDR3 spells CASYSSGTGREKLFF. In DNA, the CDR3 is TGTGCCAGCTACTCATCCGGGACAGGGAGGGAAAAACTGTTTTTT.

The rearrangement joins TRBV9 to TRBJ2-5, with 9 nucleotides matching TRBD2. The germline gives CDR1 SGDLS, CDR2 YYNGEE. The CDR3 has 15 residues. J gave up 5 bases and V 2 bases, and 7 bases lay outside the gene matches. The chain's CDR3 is CASSVAGGGYETQYF. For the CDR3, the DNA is TGTGCCAGCAGCGTCGCGGGAGGGGGCTATGAGACCCAGTACTTC.

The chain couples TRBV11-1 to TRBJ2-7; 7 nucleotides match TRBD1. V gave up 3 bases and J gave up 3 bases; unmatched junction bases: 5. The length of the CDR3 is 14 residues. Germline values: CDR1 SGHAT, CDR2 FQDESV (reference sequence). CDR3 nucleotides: TGTGCCAGCAGCTTCGTTCAGGGGGACTACGAGCAGTACTTC. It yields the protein CASSFVQGDYEQYF.

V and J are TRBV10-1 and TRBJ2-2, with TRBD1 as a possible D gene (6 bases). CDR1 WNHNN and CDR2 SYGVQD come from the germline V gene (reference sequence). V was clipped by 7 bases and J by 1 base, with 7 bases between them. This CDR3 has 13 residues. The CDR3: CASMDRNTGELFF. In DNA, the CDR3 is TGCGCCAGCATGGACAGGAACACCGGGGAGCTGTTTTTT.

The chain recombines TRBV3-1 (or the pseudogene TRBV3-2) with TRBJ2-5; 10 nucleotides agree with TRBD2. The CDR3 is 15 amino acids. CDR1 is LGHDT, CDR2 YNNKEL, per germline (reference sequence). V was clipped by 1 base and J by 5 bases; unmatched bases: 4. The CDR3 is CASSQASGGLETQYF. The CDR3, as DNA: TGTGCCAGCAGCCAAGCTAGCGGGGGTTTGGAGACCCAGTACTTC.

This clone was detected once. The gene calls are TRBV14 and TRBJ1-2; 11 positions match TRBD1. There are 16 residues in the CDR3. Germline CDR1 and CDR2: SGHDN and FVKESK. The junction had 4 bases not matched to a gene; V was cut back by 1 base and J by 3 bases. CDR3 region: CASSQVRTGGDYGYTF. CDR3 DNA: TGTGCCAGCAGCCAAGTGCGGACAGGGGGCGACTATGGCTACACCTTC.

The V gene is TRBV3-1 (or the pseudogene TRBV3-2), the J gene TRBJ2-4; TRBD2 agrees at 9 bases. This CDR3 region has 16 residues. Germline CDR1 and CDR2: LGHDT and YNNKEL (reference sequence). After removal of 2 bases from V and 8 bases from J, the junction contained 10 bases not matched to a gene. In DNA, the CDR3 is TGTGCCAGCAGCCAATCCAGCGGGGGGCGGGCGGACATTCAGTACTTC. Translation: CASSQSSGGRADIQYF.

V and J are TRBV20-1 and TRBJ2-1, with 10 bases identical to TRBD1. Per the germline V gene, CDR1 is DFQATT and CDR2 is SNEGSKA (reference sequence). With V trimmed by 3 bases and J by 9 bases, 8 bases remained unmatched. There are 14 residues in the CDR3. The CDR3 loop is CSASRQGARGEQFF. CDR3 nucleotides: TGCAGTGCTAGTAGACAGGGGGCGCGTGGTGAGCAGTTCTTC.

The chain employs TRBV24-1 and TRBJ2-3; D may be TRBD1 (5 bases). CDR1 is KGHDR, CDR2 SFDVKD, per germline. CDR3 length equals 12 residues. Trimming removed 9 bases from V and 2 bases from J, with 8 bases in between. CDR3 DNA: TGTGCCACCGCAGGGTTCACAGATACGCAGTATTTT. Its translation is CATAGFTDTQYF.

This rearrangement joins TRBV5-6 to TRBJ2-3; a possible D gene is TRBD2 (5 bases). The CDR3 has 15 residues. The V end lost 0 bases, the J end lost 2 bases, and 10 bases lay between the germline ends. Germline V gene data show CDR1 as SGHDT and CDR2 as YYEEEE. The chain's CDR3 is CASSLVASPTDTQYF. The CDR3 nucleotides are TGTGCCAGCAGCTTGGTAGCGTCCCCCACAGATACGCAGTATTTT.

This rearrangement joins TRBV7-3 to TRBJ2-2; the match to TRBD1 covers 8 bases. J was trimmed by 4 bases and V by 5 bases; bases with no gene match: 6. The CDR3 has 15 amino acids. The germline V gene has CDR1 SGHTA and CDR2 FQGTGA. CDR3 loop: CASSPQTGGTGELFF. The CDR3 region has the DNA TGTGCCAGCAGCCCCCAAACAGGGGGCACCGGGGAGCTGTTTTTT.

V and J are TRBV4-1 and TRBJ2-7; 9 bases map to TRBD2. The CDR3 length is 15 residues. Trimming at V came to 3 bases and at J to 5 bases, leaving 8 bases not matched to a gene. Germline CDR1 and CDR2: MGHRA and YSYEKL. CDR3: CASSQLVIAGDEQYF. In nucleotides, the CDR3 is TGCGCCAGCAGCCAGCTTGTTATAGCGGGAGACGAGCAGTACTTC.

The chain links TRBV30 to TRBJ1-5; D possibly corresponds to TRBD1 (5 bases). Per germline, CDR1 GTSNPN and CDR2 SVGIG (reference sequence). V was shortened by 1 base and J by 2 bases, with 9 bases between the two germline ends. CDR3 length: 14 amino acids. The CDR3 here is CAWSAWGGNQPQHF. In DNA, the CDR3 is TGTGCCTGGAGTGCGTGGGGGGGCAATCAGCCCCAGCATTTT.

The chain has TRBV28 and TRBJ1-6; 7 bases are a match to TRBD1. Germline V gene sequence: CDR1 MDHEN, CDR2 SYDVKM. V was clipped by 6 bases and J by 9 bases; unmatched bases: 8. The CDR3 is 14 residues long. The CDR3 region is CASRNDRVASPLHF. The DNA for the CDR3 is TGTGCCAGCAGAAACGACAGGGTGGCTTCACCCCTCCACTTT.

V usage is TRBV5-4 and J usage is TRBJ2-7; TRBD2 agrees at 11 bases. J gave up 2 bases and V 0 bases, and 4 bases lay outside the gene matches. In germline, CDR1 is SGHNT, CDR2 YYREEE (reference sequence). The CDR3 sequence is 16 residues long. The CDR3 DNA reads TGTGCCAGCAGCTTGGAAGGTAGCGGGAGGGCCTACGAGCAGTACTTC. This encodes CASSLEGSGRAYEQYF.

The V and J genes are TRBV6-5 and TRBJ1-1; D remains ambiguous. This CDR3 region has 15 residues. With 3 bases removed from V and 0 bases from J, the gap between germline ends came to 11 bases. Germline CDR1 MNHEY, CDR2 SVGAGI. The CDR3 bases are TGTGCCAGCAGTTATCTTCGGGTCTTGAACACTGAAGCTTTCTTT. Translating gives CASSYLRVLNTEAFF.